This T cell receptor (beta chain) appears in the sequencing data of a study of cytomegalovirus exposure and HLA in healthy donors. Study-wide findings and caveats: CMV serostatus was the only immune exposure information that was available. Sequencing likely generated an artifact that appeared as a cluster of highly shared sequence variants. A classifier reportedly called cytomegalovirus status with high sensitivity and specificity. Researchers counted around 180 TCR beta chains as cytomegalovirus-associated.

Researchers ran the PCR with 60 Vbeta and 13 Jbeta primers. TCRdb keeps only in-frame clones here, not all; method: immunoSEQ multiplex PCR. The table has 140,000 to 150,000 clones, over 60% seen once. J gave up 4 bases and V 1 base, and 7 bases lay outside the gene matches. In germline, CDR1 is MDHEN, CDR2 SYDVKM. The CDR3 totals 16 residues. In the case of this clone: The antigen is unknown.

V and J are TRBV28 and TRBJ1-2, with 9 bases fitting TRBD1. This clonotype originated in a woman aged 18-30 years in good health and CMV-seronegative. The sequenced material came from PBMCs. Here the CDR3 reads CASSLLSGQGLYGYTF. CDR3 bases: TGTGCCAGCAGTTTATTATCGGGACAGGGTCTCTATGGCTACACCTTC.